The 29 T cell receptor beta chains below come from one sample, sequenced in a study of T-cell reconstitution after alpha-beta-depleted transplantation in children. Researchers prepared the TCRbeta library using unique molecular identifiers, the study reports. TCRdb reprocessed the PCR reads via MiXCR and lists one record per CDR3 protein. The table records about 200,000 distinct CDR3 sequences, 13% to 15% of them present only once. Sequencing was performed on PBMCs from the stem cell graft donor, taken from the stem cell graft. These receptors came from a human donor who donated a stem cell graft to a child with acute lymphoblastic leukemia.

This clonotype was detected a few times. The gene calls are TRBV12-3 or TRBV12-4 and TRBJ2-6; D is unresolved. The germline V and J ends were trimmed by 11 bases and 0 bases, with 26 bases remaining between them. The CDR3 spans 19 residues. This CDR3 reads CAFSLGSRSGHSGANVLTF. The CDR3 nucleotides read TGTGCCTTCAGTTTAGGTAGTCGATCAGGCCACTCTGGGGCCAACGTCCTGACTTTC.

This clonotype was counted at least ten times. The chain has TRBV15 and TRBJ2-7, with TRBD2 identical over 10 bases. The CDR3 spans 15 residues. Per germline, CDR1 LNHNV and CDR2 YYDKDF (reference sequence). The ends lost 0 bases at V and 3 bases at J; junction bases unmatched: 2. For the CDR3, the DNA is TGTGCCACCAGCAGAGATAGCGGGAGGTACTACGAGCAGTACTTC. It yields the protein CATSRDSGRYYEQYF.

This clonotype showed up many times. This chain uses TRBV27 with TRBJ2-5; D remains unclear. CDR3 length: 13 residues. The germline V gene has CDR1 MNHEY and CDR2 SMNVEV (reference sequence). With 3 bases removed from V and 5 bases from J, the gap between germline ends came to 10 bases. The CDR3 protein is CASSFSTDETQYF. The CDR3 bases are TGTGCCAGCAGTTTCAGTACTGACGAGACCCAGTACTTC.

The rearrangement links TRBV11-3 to TRBJ2-7; 7 bases are shared with TRBD2. The CDR3 is 16 residues long. CDR1 and CDR2 from the germline V gene are SGHNT and YENEEA. The junction had 13 bases not matched to a gene; V was cut back by 5 bases and J by 3 bases. As DNA, the CDR3 is TGTGCCAGCAGCCGTACGGTTCGGCGGGAGAACTACGAGCAGTACTTC. Residues: CASSRTVRRENYEQYF.

This clonotype was recorded many times. The chain uses TRBV12-3 or TRBV12-4 and TRBJ2-7, with 7 bases fitting TRBD2. The CDR3 loop spans 13 amino acids. The V and J ends lost 6 bases and 3 bases, in that order; junction bases with no gene match: 5. The CDR3 here is CASSSTGGYEQYF. Here the CDR3 DNA reads TGTGCCAGCAGCTCAACGGGGGGCTACGAGCAGTACTTC.

V gene TRBV12-3 or TRBV12-4 combines with J gene TRBJ1-5; no firm D call. Trimming stripped 0 bases from V and 4 bases from J, with 13 bases between. The CDR3 loop spans 16 amino acids. The CDR3 reads CASSLAGSRRNQPQHF. The CDR3 DNA follows: TGTGCCAGCAGTTTAGCCGGATCCAGGCGGAATCAGCCCCAGCATTTT.

This clonotype came up a few times. The gene calls are TRBV7-9 and TRBJ2-1; possible D gene TRBD1, 5 bases. CDR3 length: 12 residues. Germline CDR1 is SEHNR and CDR2 is FQNEAQ (reference sequence). Trimming removed 1 base at V and 10 bases at J, with 8 bases between. CDR3 in amino acids: CASSLVRTEQFF. The DNA of the CDR3 is TGTGCCAGCAGCTTAGTACGGACAGAGCAGTTCTTC. Supplemented by reference TRBV7-9 and TRBJ2-1, the full variable domain reads DTGVSQNPRHKITKRGQNVTFRCDPISEHNRLYWYRQTLGQGPEFLTYFQNEAQLEKSRLLSDRFSAERPKGSFSTLEIQRTEQGDSAMYLCASSLVRTEQFFGPGTRLTVL.

The sample holds many counts of this clonotype. The J gene is TRBJ2-1, the V gene TRBV12-3 or TRBV12-4; D perhaps matches TRBD2 (6 bases). The germline V and J ends were trimmed by 6 bases and 8 bases, with 14 bases remaining between them. The CDR3 totals 13 residues. Written as DNA, the CDR3 is TGTGCCAGCAGGCCCGGTTGGGAGGATGAGCAGTTCTTC. As protein: CASRPGWEDEQFF.

This sequence joins TRBV3-1 and TRBJ2-2; TRBD2 agrees at 8 bases. CDR1 LGHDT and CDR2 YNNKEL come from the germline V gene (reference sequence). Germline trimming cut 2 bases from V and 6 bases from J; bases unmatched to any gene: 8. The CDR3 length is 16 residues. Here the CDR3 reads CASSQKRERNSGELFF. CDR3 DNA sequence: TGTGCCAGCAGCCAAAAGCGGGAGCGAAACTCCGGGGAGCTGTTTTTT.

This clonotype was seen ten or more times. This rearrangement joins TRBV6-6 to TRBJ1-1; D is unresolved. This CDR3 has 13 amino acids. Germline V CDR1 and CDR2: MNHNY, SVGAGI (reference sequence). V dropped 7 bases and J dropped 1 base, with 10 bases sitting between them. The chain's CDR3 is CASTQVENTEAFF. In DNA form, the CDR3 reads TGTGCCAGCACCCAAGTCGAGAACACTGAAGCTTTCTTT.

This clonotype was counted ten times or more. This sequence joins TRBV4-1 and TRBJ2-3; D gene ambiguous. Trimming shortened V by 4 bases and J by 6 bases, and 14 bases separated the two germline ends. This CDR3 has 14 residues. Looked up from germline, CDR1 is MGHRA and CDR2 is YSYEKL. CDR3 nucleotides: TGCGCCAGCAGCCGCGGAACAAGGGTGGATACGCAGTATTTT. Protein sequence: CASSRGTRVDTQYF.

This clonotype was detected a few times. CDR3: CSARRQGMNTEAFF. For the CDR3, the DNA is TGCAGTGCGAGACGACAGGGCATGAACACTGAAGCTTTCTTT. The J gene is TRBJ1-1, the V gene TRBV20-1; 7 positions agree with TRBD1. The junction had 7 bases not matched to a gene; V was cut back by 6 bases and J by 0 bases. Germline CDR1 reads DFQATT; CDR2 reads SNEGSKA (reference sequence). This CDR3 comprises 14 residues.

The sample holds many counts of this clonotype. This chain uses TRBV20-1 with TRBJ2-1, with D tentatively TRBD1 or TRBD2 (5 bases each). V was shortened by 5 bases and J by 6 bases, with 17 bases between the two germline ends. The CDR3 consists of 14 residues. The germline V gene encodes CDR1 DFQATT and CDR2 SNEGSKA (reference sequence). The CDR3 is CSAERPGPTNEQFF. CDR3 in DNA: TGCAGTGCTGAAAGACCGGGACCGACCAATGAGCAGTTCTTC.

This clonotype has a single count. This could be a read error, since a much larger clone is one nucleotide away. The chain joins TRBV5-1 to TRBJ2-1, with TRBD2 matching 14 bases. From germline, CDR1 is SGHRS and CDR2 YFSETQ. There are 15 residues in the CDR3. As DNA, the CDR3 is TGCGCCGGCAGCCTCGGACTAGCGGGAGGTGGTGAGCAGTTCTTC. Its protein is CAGSLGLAGGGEQFF.

V gene TRBV6-1 combines with J gene TRBJ2-7, with 8 bases fitting TRBD2. The germline V gene has CDR1 MNHNS and CDR2 SASEGT. The CDR3 has 13 amino acids. J lost 9 bases, V lost 1 base, and 5 bases had no gene match. Here the CDR3 DNA reads TGTGCCAGCAGTGAAGGGACTAGCCCCAGGCAGTACTTC. This translates into CASSEGTSPRQYF.

The table lists this clonotype with a few counts. V is TRBV10-3 and J is TRBJ2-7; 9 nucleotides line up with TRBD1. Trimming took 4 bases from V and 4 from J; bases not matched to a gene: 2. Germline V lookup: CDR1 ENHRY, CDR2 SYGVKD. CDR3 length equals 13 residues. In DNA form, the CDR3 reads TGTGCCATCAGTGTTGGACAGGGGTACGAGCAGTACTTC. This sequence encodes CAISVGQGYEQYF.

This clonotype was counted many times. V and J are TRBV6-1 and TRBJ2-2; 10 bases fit TRBD1. The CDR3 extends over 14 amino acids. Per the germline V gene, CDR1 is MNHNS and CDR2 is SASEGT. The trim removed 7 bases at V and 4 bases at J, leaving 3 bases unmatched. Here the CDR3 DNA reads TGTGCCAGCAAGAGGACAGGGGGCACCGGGGAGCTGTTTTTT. Residues: CASKRTGGTGELFF.

This clonotype was recorded many times. The V and J genes are TRBV5-1 and TRBJ2-3; 11 bases fit TRBD2. V shed 3 bases, J shed 6 bases, and the junction held 9 bases outside the gene matches. CDR1 SGHRS and CDR2 YFSETQ come from the germline V gene. This CDR3 is built from 16 residues. The CDR3 DNA reads as TGCGCCAGCAGCTCCTTAATAGCGGGAGGGCAGGATACGCAGTATTTT. This translates into CASSSLIAGGQDTQYF.

In this sample, this clonotype turned up many times. This rearrangement joins TRBV5-1 to TRBJ2-5; D not certain. Germline assignment: CDR1 SGHRS and CDR2 YFSETQ. V lost 1 base, J lost 1 base, and 8 bases lay in between. The CDR3 sequence is 14 residues long. CDR3 sequence reads: CASSLSTLQETQYF. CDR3 DNA: TGCGCCAGCAGCTTGTCAACGCTCCAAGAGACCCAGTACTTC.

This clonotype was found many times. The CDR3 loop is CASSYPRGGRSTDTQYF. CDR3 DNA sequence: TGTGCCAGCAGCTACCCCCGGGGCGGGAGAAGCACAGATACGCAGTATTTT. This chain connects TRBV12-3 or TRBV12-4 to TRBJ2-3, with 7 bases matching TRBD2. The V and J ends lost 6 bases and 0 bases, in that order; junction bases with no gene match: 12. The CDR3 is 17 amino acids.

This clonotype occurred many times. The chain has TRBV28 and TRBJ2-7; D is undetermined. CDR3 size: 13 residues. Per germline, CDR1 MDHEN and CDR2 SYDVKM. Trimming took off 6 bases at V and 2 bases at J, with 11 bases between the two ends. The CDR3 sequence: CASSRSSPYEQYF. The CDR3 DNA is TGTGCCAGCAGCCGTTCCTCTCCCTACGAGCAGTACTTC.

This clonotype occurred many times. The V and J genes are TRBV19 and TRBJ2-1; weak D call: TRBD2 (5 bases). Trimming took 7 bases from V and 0 from J, leaving 13 bases between them. Germline CDR1 is LNHDA and CDR2 is SQIVND (reference sequence). The CDR3 length is 15 residues. The DNA for the CDR3 is TGTGCCAGTACTCCGGAGGCGAGCTCCTACAATGAGCAGTTCTTC. Translating gives CASTPEASSYNEQFF.

This clonotype was observed many times. CDR3 coding DNA: TGCAGCGTTGATATTACTGCCGGGGAGCTGTTTTTT. Translation: CSVDITAGELFF. The chain recombines TRBV29-1 with TRBJ2-2; D not resolved. Trimming cost V 3 bases and J 6 bases, with 8 bases left between them. From germline, CDR1 is SQVTM and CDR2 ANQGSEA. The CDR3 is made up of 12 amino acids.

This clonotype was observed at least ten times. The chain recombines TRBV4-1 with TRBJ2-1; D is perhaps TRBD1 or TRBD2 (5 bases each). Trimming pared 4 bases from V and 8 bases from J, leaving 12 bases between. Germline CDR1 is MGHRA and CDR2 is YSYEKL. CDR3 size: 13 residues. CDR3 region: CASSRDLGDEQFF. The CDR3 DNA follows: TGCGCCAGCAGCCGGGACCTGGGAGATGAGCAGTTCTTC.

Many counts were recorded for this clonotype. The chain recombines TRBV12-3 or TRBV12-4 with TRBJ2-7, with D uncertain. Trimming took 4 bases from V and 3 from J, leaving 16 bases between them. The CDR3 sequence is 15 residues long. DNA of the CDR3: TGTGCCAGCAGTTCCCGATTCGTTGGCTACTACGAGCAGTACTTC. The encoded protein is CASSSRFVGYYEQYF.

This clonotype showed up many times. V gene TRBV11-3 combines with J gene TRBJ2-6; either TRBD1 or TRBD2 may supply D (5 bases each). Trimming stripped 5 bases from V and 9 bases from J, with 11 bases between. Germline CDR1 reads SGHNT; CDR2 reads YENEEA. The CDR3 extends over 13 amino acids. In nucleotides, the CDR3 is TGTGCCAGCAGCACCCGGGGCGGCAACGTCCTGACTTTC. This codes for CASSTRGGNVLTF.

This clonotype was seen repeatedly, ten times or more. The V call is TRBV28, the J call TRBJ2-2; no firm D call. Looked up from germline, CDR1 is MDHEN and CDR2 is SYDVKM. CDR3 length equals 15 residues. V shed 6 bases and J shed 0 bases, with 11 bases lying between them. The DNA for the CDR3 is TGTGCCAGCAGCTTTGACCGGGCGAACACCGGGGAGCTGTTTTTT. Translating gives CASSFDRANTGELFF.

The sample holds many counts of this clonotype. This chain joins TRBV20-1 and TRBJ2-1, with D perhaps TRBD2 (6 bases). The V and J ends lost 6 bases and 0 bases respectively, with 15 bases between them. Germline CDR1 is DFQATT and CDR2 is SNEGSKA (reference sequence). The CDR3 is 15 amino acids. The CDR3: CSAARPSVSYNEQFF. The DNA of the CDR3 is TGCAGTGCGGCTAGGCCTAGCGTCTCCTACAATGAGCAGTTCTTC.

This clonotype came up many times. The CDR3 loop reads CASSFQGARNEQFF. The CDR3 region has the DNA TGTGCCAGCAGCTTTCAGGGCGCACGGAATGAGCAGTTCTTC. The gene calls are TRBV7-9 and TRBJ2-1; a possible D gene is TRBD1 (5 bases). This CDR3 has 14 amino acids. V shed 3 bases and J shed 7 bases, with 13 bases lying between them. The germline V gene has CDR1 SEHNR and CDR2 FQNEAQ (reference sequence).